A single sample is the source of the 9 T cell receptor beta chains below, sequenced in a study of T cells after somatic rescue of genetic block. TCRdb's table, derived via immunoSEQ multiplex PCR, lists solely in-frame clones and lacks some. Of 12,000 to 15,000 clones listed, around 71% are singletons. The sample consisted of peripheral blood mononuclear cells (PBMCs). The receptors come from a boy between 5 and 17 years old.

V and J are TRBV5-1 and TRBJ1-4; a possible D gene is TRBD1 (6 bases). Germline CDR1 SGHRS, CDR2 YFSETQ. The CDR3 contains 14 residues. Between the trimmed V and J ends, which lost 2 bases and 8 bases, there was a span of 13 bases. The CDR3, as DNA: TGCGCCAGCAGCTTCGGGGGGGCTGAGGAAAAACTGTTTTTT. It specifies CASSFGGAEEKLFF.

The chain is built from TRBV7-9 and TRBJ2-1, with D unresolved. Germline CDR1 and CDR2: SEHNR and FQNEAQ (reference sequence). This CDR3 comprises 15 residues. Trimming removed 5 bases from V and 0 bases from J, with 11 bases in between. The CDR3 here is CASSHHRVSYNEQFF. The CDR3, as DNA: TGTGCCAGCAGCCATCACAGAGTCTCCTACAATGAGCAGTTCTTC.

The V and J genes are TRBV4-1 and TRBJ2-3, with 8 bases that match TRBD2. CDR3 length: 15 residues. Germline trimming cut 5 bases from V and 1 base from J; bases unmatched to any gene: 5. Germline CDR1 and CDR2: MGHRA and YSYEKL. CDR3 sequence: CASSVPGLGTDTQYF. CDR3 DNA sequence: TGCGCCAGCAGCGTTCCGGGACTAGGCACAGATACGCAGTATTTT.

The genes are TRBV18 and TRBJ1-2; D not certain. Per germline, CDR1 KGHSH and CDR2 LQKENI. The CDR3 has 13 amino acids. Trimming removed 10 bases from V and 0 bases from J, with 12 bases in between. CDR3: CATRIDTNYGYTF. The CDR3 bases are TGTGCCACCCGAATCGATACTAACTATGGCTACACCTTC.

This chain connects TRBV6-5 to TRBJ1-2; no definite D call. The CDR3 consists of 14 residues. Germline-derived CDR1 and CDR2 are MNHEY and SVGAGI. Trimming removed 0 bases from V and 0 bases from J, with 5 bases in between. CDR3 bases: TGTGCCAGCAGTTACTCGCGTGCTAACTATGGCTACACCTTC. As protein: CASSYSRANYGYTF.

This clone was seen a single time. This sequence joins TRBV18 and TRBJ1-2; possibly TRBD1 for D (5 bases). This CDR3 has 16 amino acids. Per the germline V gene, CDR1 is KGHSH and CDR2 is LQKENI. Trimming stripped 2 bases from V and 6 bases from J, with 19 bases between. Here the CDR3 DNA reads TGTGCCAGCTCACCAGGGGACGCCTCGGCCCCTCATGGCTACACCTTC. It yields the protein CASSPGDASAPHGYTF.

The CDR3: CASSRLSDKETQYF. In DNA, the CDR3 is TGTGCCAGCAGTAGACTTAGTGACAAAGAGACCCAGTACTTC. The chain links TRBV6-5 to TRBJ2-5; D gene ambiguous. The CDR3 spans 14 residues. The germline V gene encodes CDR1 MNHEY and CDR2 SVGAGI. V was trimmed by 5 bases and J by 3 bases, leaving 13 bases between them.

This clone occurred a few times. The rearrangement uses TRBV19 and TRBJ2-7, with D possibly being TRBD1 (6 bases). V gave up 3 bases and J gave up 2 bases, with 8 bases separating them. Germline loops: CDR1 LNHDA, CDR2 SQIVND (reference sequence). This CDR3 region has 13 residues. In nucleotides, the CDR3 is TGTGCCAGTAGTATGGGACATACCTACGAGCAGTACTTC. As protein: CASSMGHTYEQYF.

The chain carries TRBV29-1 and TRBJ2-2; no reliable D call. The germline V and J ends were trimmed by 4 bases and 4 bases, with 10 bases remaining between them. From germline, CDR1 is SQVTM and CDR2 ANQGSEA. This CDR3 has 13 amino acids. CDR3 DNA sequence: TGCAGCGTTGGTATACTGATCACCGGGGAGCTGTTTTTT. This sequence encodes CSVGILITGELFF.